These 11 T cell receptor beta chains were sequenced from one sample in a study of blood T cells in healthy people across ages. It was with a sample-barcoded 5' primer and a J-beta primer mix that a second PCR of about 7 to 12 cycles was run. One entry per CDR3 protein results from TCRdb running MiXCR on the 5' RACE reads. The sample has roughly 1,800,000 distinct CDR3 sequences; roughly 52% are singletons. The specimen sequenced was blood. The receptors originated from a woman aged 35 to 49 in good health.

The V gene is TRBV5-1, the J gene TRBJ2-1; 9 bases line up with TRBD2. Germline-derived CDR1 and CDR2 are SGHRS and YFSETQ. Germline trimming cut 3 bases from V and 0 bases from J; bases unmatched to any gene: 7. This CDR3 has 17 amino acids. The CDR3 sequence: CASSYTLAGDSYNEQFF. The CDR3 region has the DNA TGCGCCAGCAGCTACACCTTAGCGGGGGACTCCTACAATGAGCAGTTCTTC.

J is TRBJ2-3 and V is TRBV5-1, with D maybe TRBD2 (5 bases). Per germline, CDR1 SGHRS and CDR2 YFSETQ. The CDR3 consists of 18 residues. The V end was cut by 1 base, the J end by 5 bases, with 23 bases between. The CDR3 reads CASSLIPFRSGGGDTQYF. CDR3 nucleotide sequence: TGCGCCAGCAGCTTGATTCCCTTTAGGAGTGGAGGTGGAGATACGCAGTATTTT. Based on the CDR3 plus reference TRBV5-1 and TRBJ2-3, the full variable domain is KAGVTQTPRYLIKTRGQQVTLSCSPISGHRSVSWYQQTPGQGLQFLFEYFSETQRNKGNFPGRFSGRQFSNSRSEMNVSTLELGDSALYLCASSLIPFRSGGGDTQYFGPGTRLTVL.

This clonotype was observed a few times. The rearrangement links TRBV11-1 to TRBJ2-5; 7 nucleotides agree with TRBD2. The CDR3 covers 14 residues. In germline, CDR1 is SGHAT, CDR2 FQDESV (reference sequence). J was trimmed by 5 bases and V by 5 bases; bases with no gene match: 8. CDR3 sequence: CASSARGGEETQYF. In DNA form, the CDR3 reads TGTGCCAGCAGCGCTCGCGGGGGTGAGGAGACCCAGTACTTC.

J is TRBJ2-3 and V is TRBV6-4, with D possibly being TRBD1 (6 bases). Germline V gene data show CDR1 as MRHNA and CDR2 as SNTAGT. This CDR3 is built from 15 residues. Trimming took 7 bases from V and 2 from J, leaving 16 bases between them. CDR3 in amino acids: CASKPDRSSTDTQYF. CDR3 coding DNA: TGTGCCAGCAAACCCGACAGGTCCTCCACAGATACGCAGTATTTT.

J is TRBJ2-4 and V is TRBV7-9; the D gene is possibly TRBD2 (5 bases). Germline CDR1 is SEHNR and CDR2 is FQNEAQ (reference sequence). Trimming left V 6 bases short and J 8 bases short, with 20 bases between. The CDR3 contains 15 residues. CDR3 loop: CASRPLPGVRDIQYF. The CDR3 region has the DNA TGTGCCAGCAGACCTCTACCGGGTGTGAGGGACATTCAGTACTTC.

The chain links TRBV9 to TRBJ2-3, with D tentatively TRBD1 or TRBD2 (5 bases each). Trimming pared 4 bases from V and 6 bases from J, leaving 18 bases between. CDR1 and CDR2 from the germline V gene are SGDLS and YYNGEE. There are 15 residues in the CDR3. The CDR3 is CASSIRWGPQDTQYF. The CDR3 region has the DNA TGTGCCAGCAGCATTAGATGGGGACCACAGGATACGCAGTATTTT. Variable domain in full (rest from reference TRBV9 and TRBJ2-3): DSGVTQTPKHLITATGQRVTLRCSPRSGDLSVYWYQQSLDQGLQFLIQYYNGEERAKGNILERFSAQQFPDLHSELNLSSLELGDSALYFCASSIRWGPQDTQYFGPGTRLTVL.

This clonotype was observed a handful of times. The chain joins TRBV20-1 to TRBJ2-7, with 13 positions matching TRBD2. The junction had 12 bases not matched to a gene; V was cut back by 6 bases and J by 7 bases. From germline, CDR1 is DFQATT and CDR2 SNEGSKA (reference sequence). CDR3 size: 15 residues. The CDR3 DNA follows: TGCAGTGCCTTTAGGCCGGGACTAGCGGGGTATGAGCAGTACTTC. Residues: CSAFRPGLAGYEQYF.

V and J are TRBV20-1 and TRBJ1-5; no definite D call. The germline gives CDR1 DFQATT, CDR2 SNEGSKA (reference sequence). Trimming shortened V by 3 bases and J by 3 bases, and 9 bases separated the two germline ends. The CDR3 covers 13 residues. CDR3 DNA: TGCAGTGCTAGCCCCGGGAACAATCAGCCCCAGCATTTT. As protein: CSASPGNNQPQHF.

In its sample, this clonotype was seen a few times. This chain uses TRBV18 with TRBJ2-1; 10 positions agree with TRBD2. J was trimmed by 1 base and V by 0 bases; bases with no gene match: 0. The CDR3 loop spans 16 amino acids. CDR1 and CDR2 from the germline V gene are KGHSH and LQKENI. CDR3 loop: CASSPPLAGSYNEQFF. The CDR3 nucleotides are TGTGCCAGCTCACCACCACTAGCGGGGTCCTACAATGAGCAGTTCTTC. The whole variable domain, remainder taken from reference TRBV18 and TRBJ2-1, is NAGVMQNPRHLVRRRGQEARLRCSPMKGHSHVYWYRQLPEEGLKFMVYLQKENIIDESGMPKERFSAEFPKEGPSILRIQQVVRGDSAAYFCASSPPLAGSYNEQFFGPGTRLTVL.

This sequence joins TRBV13 and TRBJ2-5, with D perhaps matching TRBD1 (6 bases). Germline V gives CDR1 PRHDT, CDR2 FYEKMQ (reference sequence). V lost 5 bases, J lost 1 base, and 14 bases lay in between. This CDR3 has 15 amino acids. The CDR3, as DNA: TGTGCCAGCAGCCCCGCTGGACAGCTCCAAGAGACCCAGTACTTC. Translated, it gives CASSPAGQLQETQYF. Combining the CDR3 with reference TRBV13 and TRBJ2-5 gives the whole variable domain AAGVIQSPRHLIKEKRETATLKCYPIPRHDTVYWYQQGPGQDPQFLISFYEKMQSDKGSIPDRFSAQQFSDYHSELNMSSLELGDSALYFCASSPAGQLQETQYFGPGTRLLVL.

This clonotype has only a few counts. CDR3 bases: TGTGCCAGCAGCGTAGAGGTACACACAGATACGCAGTATTTT. This translates into CASSVEVHTDTQYF. The J gene is TRBJ2-3, the V gene TRBV9; D uncertain. The germline gives CDR1 SGDLS, CDR2 YYNGEE. V lost 0 bases and J 2 bases, leaving 7 bases between the germline ends. There are 14 residues in the CDR3.